This T cell receptor beta chain was recorded in a study of human CD8 memory T cell subsets (dated by TCRdb to 2020 to 2022). At the level of the whole study: TCRbeta repertoires of stem-like (TSTEM), progenitor exhausted-like (TPEX) and effector memory CD8+ T cell subsets were compared to assess their clonal relationships. Six donors each provided TSTEM, TPEX and effector memory subsets, and TCRbeta repertoires were obtained from all six. Beyond this particular receptor, the publication reports: Only TCRbeta chains were sequenced, and repertoire comparisons were based on several donors, with testing performed by paired t-tests and Bonferroni correction. Normalized Shannon-Wiener diversity was similarly high in the TSTEM and TPEX subsets, while the effector memory subsets were comparatively less diverse. Clonotypes were shared with effector memory cells by both stem-like subsets, but only minimal overlap was found between TSTEM and TPEX repertoires, suggesting distinct antigen spectra. Chao1 estimates suggested greater repertoire diversity in TSTEM than in TPEX subsets, potentially reflecting a broader range of specificities.

A Human TCR Profiling Kit was used to prepare UMI-labeled 5' RACE TCRbeta libraries. Every TCRbeta library was prepared in parallel, with the same number of PCR cycles used for all of the libraries. For the original study's pipeline: Between roughly 2,800 and 18,000 functional CDR3beta clonotypes were contained in each TCRbeta library. MIGEC 1.2.9 was used for UMI extraction and consensus assembly, with a minimum of three reads required per UMI. MiXCR 3.0.3 was used to extract in-frame CDR3beta repertoires. Each sample was downsampled to 42,000 randomly selected UMIs before diversity metrics were calculated in VDJtools 1.2.1. For each sample pair, the repertoire overlap metrics D, R and F2 were calculated in VDJtools using the top 3,000 clones. TCRdb reprocessed the reads into one record per CDR3 protein sequence, lacking DNA. In this record, the V and J calls reflect TCRdb's handling and not the investigators' own analysis. The table for this sample records around 4,500 distinct CDR3 sequences. The ten largest clones represent approximately 22% of the sample.

Peripheral blood mononuclear cells were isolated from healthy donor buffy coats by density gradient separation. In the study, negative magnetic separation with EasySep or MojoSort CD8+ T cell isolation kits was used to enrich total CD8+ T cells. For each subset, total RNA was extracted using an RNeasy Mini Kit from duplicate vials of over 120,000 sorted CD8+ T cells. The PBMCs were used either fresh or after being cryopreserved in fetal bovine serum with around 10% DMSO. Fluorescence-activated cell sorting on a FACSAria III was used to sort CD8+ T cell subsets to purity. With respect to this clonotype: It has no known antigen specificity.

This TCR came from a human donor in good health. The sequencing sample was made of CD8+ T cells from PBMCs.

CDR3 loop: CSASAGFNTEAFF. The sequence joins TRBV20-1 to TRBJ1-1; TCRdb outputs TRBD1, but without DNA this stays unchecked. Counted from cysteine to phenylalanine, this CDR3 has 13 amino acids. The coding DNA is unavailable. Taken from the germline V gene (reference sequence), the CDR1 and CDR2 loops are DFQATT and SNEGSKA.